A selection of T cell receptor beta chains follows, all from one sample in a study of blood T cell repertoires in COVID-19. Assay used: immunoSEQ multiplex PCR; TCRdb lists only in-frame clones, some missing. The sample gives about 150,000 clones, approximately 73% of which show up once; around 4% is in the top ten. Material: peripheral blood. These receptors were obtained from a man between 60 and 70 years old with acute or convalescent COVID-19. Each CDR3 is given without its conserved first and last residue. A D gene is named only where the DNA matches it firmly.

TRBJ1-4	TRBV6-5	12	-	ASSRGWTNEKLF
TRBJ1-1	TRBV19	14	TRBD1	ASSPGTGLWNTEAF
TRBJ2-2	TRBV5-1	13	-	ASTYSQGGTGELF
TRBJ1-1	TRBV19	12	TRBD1	ASSIEEGAQKAF
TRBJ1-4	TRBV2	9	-	ASSVFEKLF
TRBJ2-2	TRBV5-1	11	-	ASSFLEAGELF
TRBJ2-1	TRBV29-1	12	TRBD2	SVEGSQTSGLPF
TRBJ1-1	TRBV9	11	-	ASSVQANTEAF
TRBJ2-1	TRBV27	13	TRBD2	ASSLRTSSYNEQF
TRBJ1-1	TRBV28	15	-	ASREWQVVKMNTEAF
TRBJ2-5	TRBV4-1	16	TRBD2	ASSQDSTSGSPRVTQY
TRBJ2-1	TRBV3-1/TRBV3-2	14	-	ASSQVGQDPYNEQF
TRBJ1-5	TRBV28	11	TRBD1	ANGGAGGQPQH
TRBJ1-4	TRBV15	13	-	ATSRDFAKGEKLF
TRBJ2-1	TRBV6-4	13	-	ASSDLGTRAGEQF
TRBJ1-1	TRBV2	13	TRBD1	ASTIRGLQDTEAF
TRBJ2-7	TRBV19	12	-	ASSARTFSYEQY
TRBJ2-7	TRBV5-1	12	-	ASSPGGRGSEQY
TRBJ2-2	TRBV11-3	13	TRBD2	ASSRLREGPGELF
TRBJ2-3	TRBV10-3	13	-	AISESAGSTDTQY
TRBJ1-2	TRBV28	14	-	ASRNFAQAGNYGYT
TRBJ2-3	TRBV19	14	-	ASSATPPAFTDTQY
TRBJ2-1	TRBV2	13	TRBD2	ASSKASGGNNEQF
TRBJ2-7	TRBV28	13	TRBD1	ASSSTGTGSHEQY
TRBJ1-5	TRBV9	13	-	ASSVDQGGNQPQH
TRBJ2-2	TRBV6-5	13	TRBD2	ASSYASGNTGELF
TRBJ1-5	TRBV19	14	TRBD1	ASSVYRGLSNQPQH
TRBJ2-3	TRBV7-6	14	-	ASSSLWGGSTDTQY
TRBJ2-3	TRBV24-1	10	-	ATSDLRGLEY
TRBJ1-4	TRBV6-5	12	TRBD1	ASSYKDRGQKLF
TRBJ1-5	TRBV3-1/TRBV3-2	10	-	ASRSGNQPQH
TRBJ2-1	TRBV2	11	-	ASNQDSYNEQF
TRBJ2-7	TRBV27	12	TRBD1	ASSPTGGPYEQY
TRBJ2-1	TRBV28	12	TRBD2	ASSLTGGRNEQF
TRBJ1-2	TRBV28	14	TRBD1	ASSDFRDRESGGYT
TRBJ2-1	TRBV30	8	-	AWNGNEQF
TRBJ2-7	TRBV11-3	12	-	ASSLGPNSYEQY
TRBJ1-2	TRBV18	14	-	ASSPEGQGGNYGYT
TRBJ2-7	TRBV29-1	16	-	SVETRWRGRWSSYEQY
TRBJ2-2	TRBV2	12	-	ASSEFGYTGELF
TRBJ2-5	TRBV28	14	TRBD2	ASSLAGLAGRETQY